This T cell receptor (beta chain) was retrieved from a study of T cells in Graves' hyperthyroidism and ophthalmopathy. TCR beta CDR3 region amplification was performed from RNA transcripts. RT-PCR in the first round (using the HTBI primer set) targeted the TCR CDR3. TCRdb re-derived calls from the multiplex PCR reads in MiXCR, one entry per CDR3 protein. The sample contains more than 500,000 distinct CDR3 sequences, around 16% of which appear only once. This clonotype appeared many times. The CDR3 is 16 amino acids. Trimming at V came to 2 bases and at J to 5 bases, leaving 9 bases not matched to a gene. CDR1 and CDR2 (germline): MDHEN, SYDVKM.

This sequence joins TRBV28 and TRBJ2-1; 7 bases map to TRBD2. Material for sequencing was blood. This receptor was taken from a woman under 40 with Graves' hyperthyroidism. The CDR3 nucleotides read TGTGCCAGCAGTTTAACCGGGAGGAGAGTGGACAATGAGCAGTTCTTC. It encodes CASSLTGRRVDNEQFF. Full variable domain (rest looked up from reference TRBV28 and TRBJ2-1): DVKVTQSSRYLVKRTGEKVFLECVQDMDHENMFWYRQDPGLGLRLIYFSYDVKMKEKGDIPEGYSVSREKKERFSLILESASTNQTSMYLCASSLTGRRVDNEQFFGPGTRLTVL.